This T cell receptor (beta chain) was identified in a study of blood T cell repertoires in COVID-19 (TCRdb year 2020). Regarding the complete study: Samples covering the acute and convalescent phases of COVID-19 were provided by collaborators in the United States, Italy and Spain. The material from the prospective study consisted of cDNA or gDNA derived from T cells, B-cell-depleted T cells, or PBMCs. Deeply sampled blood TCRbeta repertoires from subjects exposed to, actively infected with, or recovered from COVID-19 were included in the dataset. The repertoires were released in a freely available public database meant as a resource for research on the immune response to SARS-CoV-2. The samples were drawn from two sources: the first 160 participants of the ongoing ImmuneRACE study, and over 950 subjects contributed by 6 global collaborators. Sample metadata almost always included a de-identified subject ID, COVID-19 status, age in years and sex. Where HLA class I and class II types were available, the types were taken from metadata supplied by the sample provider, not from assay-based typing.

TCRbeta CDR3 regions were amplified from genomic DNA using the immunoSEQ Assay, a bias-controlled multiplex PCR. Processing in the source paper ran as follows. Nucleated cell counts per sample were estimated from amplification of reference gene primers within the assay. Sequence reads were collapsed and filtered to measure the absolute abundance of every unique TCRbeta CDR3 rearrangement. For each sample, productive Simpson clonality was calculated as the square root of Simpson's diversity index across productive rearrangements. The table comes from immuneACCESS by way of TCRdb, which keeps in-frame sequences with V and J called. Part of the clones is missing from these tables; in studies checked, under half for an unresolved V gene and the rest for unknown reasons. That table is the source of V, J and clone size, and D and trimming were worked out from the DNA. The sample table shows just over 300,000 clones, and roughly 87% are seen once. The ten largest account for around 9.3% of the sample.

In its sample, this clone was seen once. Its target antigen remains unknown. The sample holds no much larger clone one base away, and base qualities are not on file. Enrolling through a virtual design, the prospective study's participants ranged in age from roughly 18 to 95 years and lived across roughly 23 United States geographic areas. In the prospective study, participants were assigned to cohorts based on the clinical history participants reported in a screening survey and a study questionnaire. Recovered participants in ImmuneRACE Cohort 3 were defined as having two consecutive negative NP/OP PCR tests, clearance from a healthcare professional, or resolution of symptoms. In the prospective study, whole blood, serum and a nasopharyngeal or oropharyngeal swab were collected from each participant by mobile phlebotomists. Prospective study participants could optionally give additional blood draws and questionnaires over an approximately 2-month period. Before DNA extraction, prospective study blood samples were shipped either frozen or at room temperature.

The CDR3, cysteine through phenylalanine, is 15 amino acids long. The DNA shown is the 45-base CDR3, in frame from base 1. V and J are truncated by 6 bases and 1 base respectively, leaving an intervening sequence of 11 bases. CDR1 and CDR2, per the germline V gene, are SGHTS and YDEGEE. Results the study describes overall, beyond this receptor: How much clinical and demographic metadata was included differed by source and by participant, and the metadata was provided uncurated.

The rearrangement joined TRBV5-8 to TRBJ1-6; the D gene remains uncertain. This sequence was found in a woman aged 18-35 years who had recovered from COVID-19. Sequenced: PBMCs or T cells enriched from blood (not recorded which). CDR3 sequence: CASNIDGSYNSPLHF. At the DNA level, the sequence is TGTGCCAGCAATATTGACGGGTCCTATAATTCACCCCTCCACTTT. The CDR3 plus the reference TRBV5-8 and TRBJ1-6 genes for the other parts give the full variable domain: EAGVTQSPTHLIKTRGQQATLRCSPISGHTSVYWYQQALGLGLQFLLWYDEGEERNRGNFPPRFSGRQFPNYSSELNVNALELEDSALYLCASNIDGSYNSPLHFGNGTRLTVT.